This TCR beta chain originates from a study of blood T cell repertoires in COVID-19. Original handling: Amplification with reference gene primers provided the estimates of nucleated cell counts. The repertoire was sequenced with immunoSEQ multiplex PCR; TCRdb's copy has only in-frame clones and lacks some. The V and J calls and clone size are taken from that table; D and trimming were inferred from the DNA. This sample yields about 270,000 clones, of which roughly 88% are seen a single time; about 2.3% belongs to the top ten. Germline assignment: CDR1 SEHNR and CDR2 FQNEAQ (reference sequence). Deletions cut 5 bases from V and 13 bases from J, with 18 bases between. The CDR3 is 13 residues long.

Sample: PBMCs or T cells enriched from blood (not recorded which). The chain links TRBV7-9 to TRBJ2-1; tentative D call: TRBD1 (6 bases). The TCR sequence derives from a woman in her forties with acute COVID-19. The CDR3 region has the DNA TGTGCCAGCAGCCCCGGAACTGGACAGCCCCAGTTCTTC. Protein: CASSPGTGQPQFF.